This T cell receptor beta chain is from a study of CD8+ T cells in alopecia areata. Overall study context: The drug, tofacitinib, lasted 6 to 18 months, followed by 6 months off drug.

The CDR3 runs to 14 residues. Looked up from germline, CDR1 is SNHLY and CDR2 is FYNNEI. J was trimmed by 7 bases and V by 8 bases; bases with no gene match: 10. Reverse transcription of extracted RNA yielded cDNA, which provided the sequencing template. Profiling relied on immunoSEQ multiplex PCR, and the TCRdb table lists in-frame clones only, not all of them. The sample contains almost 250,000 clones, 67% of which appear only once. The starting material was CD4+ T cells sorted from blood, obtained at week 0. The receptor comes from a human donor with alopecia areata. The chain has TRBV2 and TRBJ1-2, with 10 bases that match TRBD1. In DNA, the CDR3 is TGTGCCAGCTTTGCCGGGACAGGGGCGGCTGGCTACACCTTC. Amino acid sequence: CASFAGTGAAGYTF.